This T cell receptor beta chain came from a study of read filtering for tumor transcriptome and immune sequencing. Study in general: RNA-seq yielded only roughly 75 to 1,300 TCR reads, IR-seq about 3.5 to 10.27 million.

Molecular barcoded adaptors covering alpha/delta and beta/gamma chains were used on approximately 400 ng RNA. TCRdb ran MiXCR on the reads and lists one entry per CDR3 protein. The repertoire holds roughly 130,000 distinct CDR3 sequences, with 10% to 15% as singletons. Many counts were recorded for this clonotype. Germline CDR1 and CDR2: SGHRS and YFSETQ. V was cut by 3 bases and J by 2 bases, with 6 bases left in between. The CDR3 is 13 residues long. The sequence was collected from a donor at least 40 years old with multiple myeloma. The sequencing sample was made of a population of CD138-negative cells sorted from bone marrow. The gene calls are TRBV5-1 and TRBJ2-1; D remains ambiguous. The CDR3 reads CASSSQPYNEQFF. CDR3 DNA: TGCGCCAGCAGCTCTCAACCCTACAATGAGCAGTTCTTC.